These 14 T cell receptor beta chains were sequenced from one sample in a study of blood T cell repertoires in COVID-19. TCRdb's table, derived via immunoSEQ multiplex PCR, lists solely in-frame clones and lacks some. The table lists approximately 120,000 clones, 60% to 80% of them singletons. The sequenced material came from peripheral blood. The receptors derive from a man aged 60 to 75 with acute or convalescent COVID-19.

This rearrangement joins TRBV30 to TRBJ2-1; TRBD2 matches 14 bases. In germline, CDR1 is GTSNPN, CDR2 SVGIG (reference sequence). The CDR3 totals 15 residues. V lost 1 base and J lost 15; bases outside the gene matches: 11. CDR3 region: CAWSGGLAGGTKRFF. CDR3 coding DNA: TGTGCCTGGAGTGGAGGACTAGCGGGGGGCACTAAGCGGTTCTTC.

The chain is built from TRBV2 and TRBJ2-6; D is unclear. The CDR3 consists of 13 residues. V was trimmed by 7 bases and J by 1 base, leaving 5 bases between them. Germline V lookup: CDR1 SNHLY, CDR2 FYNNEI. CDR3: CASTNSGANVLTF. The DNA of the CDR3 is TGTGCCAGCACCAATTCTGGGGCCAACGTCCTGACTTTC.

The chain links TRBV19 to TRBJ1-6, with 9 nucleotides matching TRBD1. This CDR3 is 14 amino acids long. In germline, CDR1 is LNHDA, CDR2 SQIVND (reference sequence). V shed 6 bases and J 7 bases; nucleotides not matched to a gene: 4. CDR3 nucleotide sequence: TGTGCCAGTAGGTCCGGGACAGGGAATTCACCCCTCCACTTT. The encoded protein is CASRSGTGNSPLHF.

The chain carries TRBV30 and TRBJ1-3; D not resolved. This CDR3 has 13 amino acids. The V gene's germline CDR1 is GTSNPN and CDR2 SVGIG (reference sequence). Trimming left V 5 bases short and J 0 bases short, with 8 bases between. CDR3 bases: TGTGCCTGGGACCGGGACTCTGGAAACACCATATATTTT. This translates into CAWDRDSGNTIYF.

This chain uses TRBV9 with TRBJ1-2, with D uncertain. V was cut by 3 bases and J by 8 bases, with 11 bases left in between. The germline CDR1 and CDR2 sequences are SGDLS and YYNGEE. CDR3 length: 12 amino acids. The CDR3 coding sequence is TGTGCCAGCAGCGCCACAACGGGGGGCTACACCTTC. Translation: CASSATTGGYTF.

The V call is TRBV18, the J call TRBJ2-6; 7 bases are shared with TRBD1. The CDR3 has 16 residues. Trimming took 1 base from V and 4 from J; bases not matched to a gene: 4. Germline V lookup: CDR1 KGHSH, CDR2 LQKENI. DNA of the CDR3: TGTGCCAGCTCACCACAGGGGGCCTGGGGGGCCAACGTCCTGACTTTC. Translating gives CASSPQGAWGANVLTF. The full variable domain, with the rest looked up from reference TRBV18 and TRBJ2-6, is NAGVMQNPRHLVRRRGQEARLRCSPMKGHSHVYWYRQLPEEGLKFMVYLQKENIIDESGMPKERFSAEFPKEGPSILRIQQVVRGDSAAYFCASSPQGAWGANVLTFGAGSRLTVL.

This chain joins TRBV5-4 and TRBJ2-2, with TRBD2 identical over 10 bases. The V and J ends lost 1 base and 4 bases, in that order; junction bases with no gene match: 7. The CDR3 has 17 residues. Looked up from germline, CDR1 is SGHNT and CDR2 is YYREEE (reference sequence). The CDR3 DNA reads TGTGCCAGCAGCTTGACTAGCGGGAATATCGTCACCGGGGAGCTGTTTTTT. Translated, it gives CASSLTSGNIVTGELFF.

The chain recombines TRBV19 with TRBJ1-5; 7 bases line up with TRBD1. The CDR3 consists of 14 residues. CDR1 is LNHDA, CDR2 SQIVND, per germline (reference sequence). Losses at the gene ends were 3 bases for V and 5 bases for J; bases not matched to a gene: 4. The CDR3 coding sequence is TGTGCCAGTAGTATTCGACAGGGTGATCAGCCCCAGCATTTT. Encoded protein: CASSIRQGDQPQHF.

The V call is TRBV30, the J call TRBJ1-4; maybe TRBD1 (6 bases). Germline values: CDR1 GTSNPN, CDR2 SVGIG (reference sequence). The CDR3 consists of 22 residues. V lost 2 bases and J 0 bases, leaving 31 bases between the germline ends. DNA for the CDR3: TGTGCCTGGAGTCTTTTCAGGGGTATATCTTTTTCTGGGAGTGCAACTAATGAAAAACTGTTTTTT. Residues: CAWSLFRGISFSGSATNEKLFF.

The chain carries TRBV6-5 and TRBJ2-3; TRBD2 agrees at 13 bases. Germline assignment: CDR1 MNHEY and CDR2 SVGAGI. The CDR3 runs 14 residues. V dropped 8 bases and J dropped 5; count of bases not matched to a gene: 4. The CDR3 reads CASGTSGAGDTQYF. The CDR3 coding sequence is TGTGCCAGCGGGACTAGCGGGGCGGGAGATACGCAGTATTTT.

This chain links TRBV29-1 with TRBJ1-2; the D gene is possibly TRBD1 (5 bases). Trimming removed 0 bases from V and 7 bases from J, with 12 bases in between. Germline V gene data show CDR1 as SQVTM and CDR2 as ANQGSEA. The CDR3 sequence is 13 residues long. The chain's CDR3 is CSVEEGTGRGYTF. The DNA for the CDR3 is TGCAGCGTTGAAGAGGGAACAGGACGTGGCTACACCTTC.

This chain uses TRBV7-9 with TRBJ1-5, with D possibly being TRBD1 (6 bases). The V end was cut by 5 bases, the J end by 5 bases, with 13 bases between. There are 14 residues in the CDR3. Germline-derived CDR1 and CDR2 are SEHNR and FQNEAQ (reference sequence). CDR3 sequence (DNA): TGTGCCAGCAGCGTACAGGGAGAGGATCAGCCCCAGCATTTT. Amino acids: CASSVQGEDQPQHF.

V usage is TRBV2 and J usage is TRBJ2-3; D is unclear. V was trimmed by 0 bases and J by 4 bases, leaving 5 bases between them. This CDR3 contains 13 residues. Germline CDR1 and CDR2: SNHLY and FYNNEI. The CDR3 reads CASSEAPADTQYF. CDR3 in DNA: TGTGCCAGCAGTGAAGCGCCGGCAGATACGCAGTATTTT.

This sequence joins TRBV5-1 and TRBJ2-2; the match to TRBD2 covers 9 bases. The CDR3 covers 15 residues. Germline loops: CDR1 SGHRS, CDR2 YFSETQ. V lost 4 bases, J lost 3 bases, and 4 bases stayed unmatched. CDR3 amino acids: CASSRLAVDTGELFF. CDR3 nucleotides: TGCGCCAGCAGCAGACTAGCGGTGGACACCGGGGAGCTGTTTTTT.